This T cell receptor (beta chain) was documented in a study of cytomegalovirus exposure and HLA in healthy donors. Study as a whole: Researchers previously reported finding roughly 120 million unique TCR beta sequences from around 200 million T cells. The study's early data release held 80 million to 95 million unique TCRs from HLA-typed donors.

This PCR relied on a set of 60 Vbeta primers and 13 Jbeta primers. Clones were read by immunoSEQ multiplex PCR, and TCRdb kept only the in-frame ones, dropping some. The table has roughly 150,000 clones, 75% to 90% seen once. This CDR3 has 16 residues. The germline V gene encodes CDR1 GTSNPN and CDR2 SVGIG (reference sequence). With V trimmed by 2 bases and J by 4 bases, 10 bases remained unmatched. Sequenced sample: PBMCs. The rearrangement joins TRBV30 to TRBJ2-1; 8 bases agree with TRBD2. This receptor was identified in a boy aged 2 to 10 in good health and CMV-seronegative. The CDR3 sequence: CAWSMASGYQYNEQFF. The CDR3 DNA reads as TGTGCCTGGAGTATGGCTAGCGGGTACCAATACAATGAGCAGTTCTTC.